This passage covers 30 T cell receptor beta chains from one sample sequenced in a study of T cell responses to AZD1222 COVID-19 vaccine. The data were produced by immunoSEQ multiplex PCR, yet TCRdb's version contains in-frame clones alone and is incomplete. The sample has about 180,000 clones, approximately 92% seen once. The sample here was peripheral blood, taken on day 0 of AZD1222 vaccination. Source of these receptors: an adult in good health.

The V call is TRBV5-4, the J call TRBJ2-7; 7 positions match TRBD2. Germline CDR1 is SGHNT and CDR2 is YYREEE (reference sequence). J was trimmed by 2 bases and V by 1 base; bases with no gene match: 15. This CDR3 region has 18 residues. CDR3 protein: CASSLLLAGWTGTYEQYF. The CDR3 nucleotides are TGTGCCAGCAGCTTGTTGTTAGCGGGTTGGACGGGGACCTACGAGCAGTACTTC.

CDR3 sequence reads: CASSLLSGVSDEQFF. The CDR3 region has the DNA TGTGCCAGCAGTCTGCTCAGCGGGGTTTCAGATGAGCAGTTCTTC. This chain joins TRBV27 and TRBJ2-1; 7 bases agree with TRBD2. Germline assignment: CDR1 MNHEY and CDR2 SMNVEV (reference sequence). CDR3 size: 15 residues. V trimming: 5 bases; J trimming: 8 bases; junction bases outside the gene matches: 12.

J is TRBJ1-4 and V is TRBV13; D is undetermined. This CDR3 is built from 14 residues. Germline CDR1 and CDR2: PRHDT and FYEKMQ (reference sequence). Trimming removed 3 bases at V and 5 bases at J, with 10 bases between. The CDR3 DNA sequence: TGTGCCAGCAGCTTTTCTGGTGGAAATGAAAAACTGTTTTTT. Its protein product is CASSFSGGNEKLFF.

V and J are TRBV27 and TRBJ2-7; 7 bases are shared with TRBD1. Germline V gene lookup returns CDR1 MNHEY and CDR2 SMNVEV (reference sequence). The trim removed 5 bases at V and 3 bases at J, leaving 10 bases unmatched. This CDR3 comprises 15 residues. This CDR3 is CASSETGTVHYEQYF. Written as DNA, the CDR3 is TGTGCCAGCAGTGAAACCGGGACAGTACACTACGAGCAGTACTTC.

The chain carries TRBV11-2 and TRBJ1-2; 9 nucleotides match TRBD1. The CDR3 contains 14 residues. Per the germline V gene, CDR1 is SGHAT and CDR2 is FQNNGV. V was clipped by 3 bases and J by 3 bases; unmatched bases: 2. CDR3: CASSFGDRDYGYTF. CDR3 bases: TGTGCCAGCAGCTTCGGGGACAGGGACTATGGCTACACCTTC.

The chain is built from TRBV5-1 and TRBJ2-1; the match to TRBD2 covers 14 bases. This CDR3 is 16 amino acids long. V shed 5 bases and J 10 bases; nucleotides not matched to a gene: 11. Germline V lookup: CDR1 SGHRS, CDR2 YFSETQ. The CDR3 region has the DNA TGCGCCAGCAGTGTTGGTGGGACTAGCGGGAGCATAGAGCAGTTCTTC. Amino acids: CASSVGGTSGSIEQFF.

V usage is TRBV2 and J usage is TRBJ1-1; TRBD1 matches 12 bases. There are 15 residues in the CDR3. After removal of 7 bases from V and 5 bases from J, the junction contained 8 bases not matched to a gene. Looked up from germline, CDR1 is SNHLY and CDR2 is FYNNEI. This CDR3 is CASMGQGAEWTEAFF. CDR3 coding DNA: TGTGCCAGCATGGGACAGGGGGCTGAATGGACTGAAGCTTTCTTT. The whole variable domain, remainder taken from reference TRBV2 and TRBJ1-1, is EPEVTQTPSHQVTQMGQEVILRCVPISNHLYFYWYRQILGQKVEFLVSFYNNEISEKSEIFDDQFSVERPDGSNFTLKIRSTKLEDSAMYFCASMGQGAEWTEAFFGQGTRLTVV.

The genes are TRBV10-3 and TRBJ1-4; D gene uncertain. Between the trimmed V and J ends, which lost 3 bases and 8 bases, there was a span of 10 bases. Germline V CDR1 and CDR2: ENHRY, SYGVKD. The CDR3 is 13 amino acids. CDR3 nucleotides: TGTGCCATCAGTGATTCGGGATTCGAAAAACTGTTTTTT. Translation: CAISDSGFEKLFF.

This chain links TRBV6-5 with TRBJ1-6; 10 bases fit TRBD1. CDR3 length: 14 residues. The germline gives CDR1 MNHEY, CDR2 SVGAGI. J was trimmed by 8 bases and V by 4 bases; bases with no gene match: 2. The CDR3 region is CASSSGTGDSPLHF. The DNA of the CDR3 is TGTGCCAGCAGTTCCGGGACAGGGGATTCACCCCTCCACTTT.

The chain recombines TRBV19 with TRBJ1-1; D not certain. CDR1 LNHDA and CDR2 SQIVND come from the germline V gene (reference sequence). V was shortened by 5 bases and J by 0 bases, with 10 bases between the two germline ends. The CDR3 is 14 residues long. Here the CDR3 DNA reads TGTGCCAGTAGTCCGCGTGCATTGAACACTGAAGCTTTCTTT. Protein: CASSPRALNTEAFF.

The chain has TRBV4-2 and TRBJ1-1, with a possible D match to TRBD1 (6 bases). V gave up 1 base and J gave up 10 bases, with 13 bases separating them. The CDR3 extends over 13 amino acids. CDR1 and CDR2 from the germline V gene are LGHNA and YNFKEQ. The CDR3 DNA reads TGTGCCAGCAGCCAAGTAGGGGACACGATAGCTTTCTTT. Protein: CASSQVGDTIAFF.

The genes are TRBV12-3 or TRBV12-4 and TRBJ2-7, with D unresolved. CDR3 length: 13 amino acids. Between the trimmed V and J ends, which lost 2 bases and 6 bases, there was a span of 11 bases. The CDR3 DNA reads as TGTGCCAGCAGTTTATTGCTCGGTTTCGAGCAGTACTTC. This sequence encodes CASSLLLGFEQYF.

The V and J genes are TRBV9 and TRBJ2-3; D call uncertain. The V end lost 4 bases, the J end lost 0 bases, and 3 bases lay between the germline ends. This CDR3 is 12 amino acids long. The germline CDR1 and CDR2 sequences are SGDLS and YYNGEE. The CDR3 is CASSLSTDTQYF. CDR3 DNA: TGTGCCAGCAGCCTGAGCACAGATACGCAGTATTTT. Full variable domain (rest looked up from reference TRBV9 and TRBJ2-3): DSGVTQTPKHLITATGQRVTLRCSPRSGDLSVYWYQQSLDQGLQFLIQYYNGEERAKGNILERFSAQQFPDLHSELNLSSLELGDSALYFCASSLSTDTQYFGPGTRLTVL.

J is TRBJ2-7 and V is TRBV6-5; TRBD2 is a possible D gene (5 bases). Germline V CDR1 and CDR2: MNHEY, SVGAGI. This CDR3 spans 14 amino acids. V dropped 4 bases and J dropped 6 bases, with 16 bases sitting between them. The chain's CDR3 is CASSLSRDRGEQYF. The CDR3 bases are TGTGCCAGCAGTTTATCGAGGGATCGAGGCGAGCAGTACTTC.

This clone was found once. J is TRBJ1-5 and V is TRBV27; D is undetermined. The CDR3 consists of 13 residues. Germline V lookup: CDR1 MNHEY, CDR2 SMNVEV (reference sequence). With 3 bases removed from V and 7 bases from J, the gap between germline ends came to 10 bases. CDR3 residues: CASSLTLSQPQHF. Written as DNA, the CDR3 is TGTGCCAGCAGTTTGACGTTAAGCCAGCCCCAGCATTTT.

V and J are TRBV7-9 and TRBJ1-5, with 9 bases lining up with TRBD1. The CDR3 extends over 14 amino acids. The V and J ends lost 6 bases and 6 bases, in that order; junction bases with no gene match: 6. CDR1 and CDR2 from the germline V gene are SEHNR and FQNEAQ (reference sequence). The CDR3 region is CASSSGTGSQPQHF. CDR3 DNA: TGTGCCAGCAGTTCCGGGACAGGGAGTCAGCCCCAGCATTTT.

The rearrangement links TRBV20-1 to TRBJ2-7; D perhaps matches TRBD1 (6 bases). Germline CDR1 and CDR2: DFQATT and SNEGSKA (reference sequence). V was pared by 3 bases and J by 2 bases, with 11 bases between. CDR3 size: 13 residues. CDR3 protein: CSASPGGTYEQYF. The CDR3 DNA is TGCAGTGCTAGTCCTGGGGGCACCTACGAGCAGTACTTC.

The DNA of the CDR3 is TGTGCCAGTAGTAGGACAGGCGATGAAAAACTGTTTTTT. It codes for CASSRTGDEKLFF. The chain combines TRBV19 with TRBJ1-4; 7 nucleotides match TRBD1. In germline, CDR1 is LNHDA, CDR2 SQIVND (reference sequence). Trimming at V came to 4 bases and at J to 6 bases, leaving 2 bases not matched to a gene. CDR3 length: 13 residues.

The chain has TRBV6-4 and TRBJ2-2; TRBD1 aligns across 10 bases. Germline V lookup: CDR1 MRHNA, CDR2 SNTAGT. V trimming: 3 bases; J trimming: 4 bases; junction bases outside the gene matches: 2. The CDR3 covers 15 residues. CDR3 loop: CASSDGQGGTGELFF. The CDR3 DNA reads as TGTGCCAGCAGTGATGGACAGGGGGGCACCGGGGAGCTGTTTTTT.

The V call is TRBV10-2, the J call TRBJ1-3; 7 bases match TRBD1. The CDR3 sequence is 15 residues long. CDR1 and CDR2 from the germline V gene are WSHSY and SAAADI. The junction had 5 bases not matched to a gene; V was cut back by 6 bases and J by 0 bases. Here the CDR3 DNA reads TGCGCCAGCAGCGGGACAGCGCACTCTGGAAACACCATATATTTT. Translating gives CASSGTAHSGNTIYF.

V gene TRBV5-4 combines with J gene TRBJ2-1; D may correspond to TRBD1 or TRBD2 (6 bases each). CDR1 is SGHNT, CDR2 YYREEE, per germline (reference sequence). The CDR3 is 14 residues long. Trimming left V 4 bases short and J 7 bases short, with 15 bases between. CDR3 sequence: CASSPGDFPNEQFF. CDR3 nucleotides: TGTGCCAGCAGCCCAGGGGACTTTCCAAATGAGCAGTTCTTC.

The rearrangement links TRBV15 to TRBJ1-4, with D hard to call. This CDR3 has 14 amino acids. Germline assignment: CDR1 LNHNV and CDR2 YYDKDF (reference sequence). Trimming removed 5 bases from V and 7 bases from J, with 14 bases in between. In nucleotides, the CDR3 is TGTGCCACCAGCCCGACGTGGGGTGGTGAAAAACTGTTTTTT. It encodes CATSPTWGGEKLFF.

The CDR3 spells CASSSTSAVSYNEQFF. In DNA, the CDR3 is TGTGCCAGCAGCTCGACTAGCGCGGTCTCCTACAATGAGCAGTTCTTC. The J gene is TRBJ2-1, the V gene TRBV5-4; 8 bases line up with TRBD2. V shed 3 bases and J 0 bases; nucleotides not matched to a gene: 5. The CDR3 runs to 16 residues. Germline values: CDR1 SGHNT, CDR2 YYREEE (reference sequence).

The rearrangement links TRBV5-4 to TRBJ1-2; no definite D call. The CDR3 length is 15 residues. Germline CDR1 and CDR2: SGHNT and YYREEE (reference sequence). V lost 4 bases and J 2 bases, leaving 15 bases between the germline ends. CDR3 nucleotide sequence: TGTGCCAGCAGCGGGCGGGGTGCATCAAACTATGGCTACACCTTC. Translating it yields CASSGRGASNYGYTF. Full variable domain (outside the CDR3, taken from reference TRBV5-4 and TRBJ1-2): ETGVTQSPTHLIKTRGQQVTLRCSSQSGHNTVSWYQQALGQGPQFIFQYYREEENGRGNFPPRFSGLQFPNYSSELNVNALELDDSALYLCASSGRGASNYGYTFGSGTRLTVV.

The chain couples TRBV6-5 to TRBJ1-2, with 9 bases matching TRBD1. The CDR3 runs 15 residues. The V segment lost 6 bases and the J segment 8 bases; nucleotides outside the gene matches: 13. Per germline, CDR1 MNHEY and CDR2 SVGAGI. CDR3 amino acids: CASRLTDRGDLGYTF. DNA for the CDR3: TGTGCCAGCAGACTGACGGACAGGGGCGATTTGGGCTACACCTTC.

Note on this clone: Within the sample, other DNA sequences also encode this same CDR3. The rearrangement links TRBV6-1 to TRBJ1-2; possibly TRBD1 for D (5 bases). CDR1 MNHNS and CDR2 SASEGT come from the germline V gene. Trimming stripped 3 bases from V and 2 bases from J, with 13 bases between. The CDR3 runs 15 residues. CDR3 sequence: CASSEGGRANYGYTF. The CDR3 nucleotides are TGTGCCAGCAGTGAGGGGGGGAGGGCCAACTATGGCTACACCTTC.

CDR3 nucleotides: TGCGCCAGCAGCTTGGACAGGGTTATATCCTTAATCTCTGGAAACACCATATATTTT. Encoded protein: CASSLDRVISLISGNTIYF. The chain joins TRBV5-1 to TRBJ1-3, with a tentative D call TRBD1 (6 bases). Trimming cost V 0 bases and J 0 bases, with 19 bases left between them. There are 19 residues in the CDR3. CDR1 SGHRS and CDR2 YFSETQ come from the germline V gene.

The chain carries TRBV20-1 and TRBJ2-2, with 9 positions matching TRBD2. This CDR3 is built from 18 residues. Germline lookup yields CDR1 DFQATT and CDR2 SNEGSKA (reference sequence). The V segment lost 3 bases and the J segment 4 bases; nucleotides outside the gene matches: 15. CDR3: CSASGAGGPVQSTGELFF. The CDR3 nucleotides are TGCAGTGCTAGTGGGGCGGGAGGGCCCGTCCAGAGCACCGGGGAGCTGTTTTTT.

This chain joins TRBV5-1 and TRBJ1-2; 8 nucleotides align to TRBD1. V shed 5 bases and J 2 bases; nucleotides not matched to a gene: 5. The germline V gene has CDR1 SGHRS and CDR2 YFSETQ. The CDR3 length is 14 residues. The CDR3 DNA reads TGCGCCAGCAGACTGGACAGGGAGAACTATGGCTACACCTTC. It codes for CASRLDRENYGYTF.

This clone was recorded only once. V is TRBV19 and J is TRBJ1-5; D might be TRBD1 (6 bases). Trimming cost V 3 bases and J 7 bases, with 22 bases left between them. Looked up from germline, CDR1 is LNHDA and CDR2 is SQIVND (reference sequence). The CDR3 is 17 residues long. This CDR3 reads CASSMGGGARGGQPQHF. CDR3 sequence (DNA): TGTGCCAGTAGTATGGGAGGTGGGGCCAGGGGCGGACAGCCCCAGCATTTT.